This T cell receptor (beta chain) emerged from a study of esophageal squamous cell carcinoma under preoperative chemotherapy. Turning to the study itself: Both tumor-infiltrating lymphocytes and peripheral blood T cells were profiled. Study-wide findings and caveats: After paclitaxel-nedaplatin, abundant clones were more likely to contract than amplify. Chemotherapy was followed by significantly higher TCR diversity in peripheral T cells only, not tumor-infiltrating lymphocytes. After treatment, tumor-infiltrating lymphocytes apparently came partly from blood T cells.

This CDR3 is built from 15 residues. V gave up 6 bases and J gave up 1 base, with 15 bases separating them. TCRdb analysed the PCR reads with MiXCR anew, one entry per CDR3 protein. The table shows about 32,000 distinct CDR3 sequences, with 52% occurring only once. The time point: after preoperative PTX-NDP chemotherapy. Details on this clonotype: The antigen remains unidentified.

The specimen was obtained from a patient given preoperative chemotherapy. The rearrangement joins TRBV12-3 or TRBV12-4 to TRBJ1-1; no clear D gene. The origin of this receptor is a human donor with esophageal squamous cell carcinoma. The donor label of this sample is uncertain. The CDR3 sequence: CASSSLGWGNTEAFF. For the CDR3, the DNA is TGTGCCAGCAGCTCTCTGGGTTGGGGGAACACTGAAGCTTTCTTT.